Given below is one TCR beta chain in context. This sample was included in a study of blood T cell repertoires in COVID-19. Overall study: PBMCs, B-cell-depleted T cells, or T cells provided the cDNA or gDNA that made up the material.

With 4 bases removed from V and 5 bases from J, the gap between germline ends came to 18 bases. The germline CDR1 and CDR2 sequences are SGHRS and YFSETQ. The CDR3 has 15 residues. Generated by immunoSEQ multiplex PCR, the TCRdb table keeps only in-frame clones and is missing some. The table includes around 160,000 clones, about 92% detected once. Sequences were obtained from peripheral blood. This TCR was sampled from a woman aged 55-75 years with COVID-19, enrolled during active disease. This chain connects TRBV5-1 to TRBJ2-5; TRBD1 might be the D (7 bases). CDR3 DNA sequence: TGCGCCAGCAGCGCGGGGACAGCGGTTCGGGAGACCCAGTACTTC. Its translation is CASSAGTAVRETQYF. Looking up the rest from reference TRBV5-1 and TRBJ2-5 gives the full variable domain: KAGVTQTPRYLIKTRGQQVTLSCSPISGHRSVSWYQQTPGQGLQFLFEYFSETQRNKGNFPGRFSGRQFSNSRSEMNVSTLELGDSALYLCASSAGTAVRETQYFGPGTRLLVL.